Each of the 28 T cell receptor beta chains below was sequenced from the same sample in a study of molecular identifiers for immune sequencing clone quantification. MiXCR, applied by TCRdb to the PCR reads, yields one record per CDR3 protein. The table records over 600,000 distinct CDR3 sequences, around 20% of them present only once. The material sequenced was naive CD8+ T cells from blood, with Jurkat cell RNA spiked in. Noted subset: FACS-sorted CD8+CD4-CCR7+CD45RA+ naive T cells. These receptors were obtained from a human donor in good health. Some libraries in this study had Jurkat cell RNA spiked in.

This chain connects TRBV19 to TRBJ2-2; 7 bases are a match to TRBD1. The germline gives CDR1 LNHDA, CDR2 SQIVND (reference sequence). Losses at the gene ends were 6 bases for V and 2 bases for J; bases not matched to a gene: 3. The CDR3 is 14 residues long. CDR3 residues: CASRGTDNTGELFF. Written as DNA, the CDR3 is TGTGCCAGTAGGGGGACAGATAACACCGGGGAGCTGTTTTTT.

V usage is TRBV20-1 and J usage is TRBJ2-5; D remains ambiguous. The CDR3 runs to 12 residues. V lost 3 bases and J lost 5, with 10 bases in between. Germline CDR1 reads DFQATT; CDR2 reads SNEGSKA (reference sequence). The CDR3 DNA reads TGCAGTGCTAGGGACGTCGGGGAGACCCAGTACTTC. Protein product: CSARDVGETQYF.

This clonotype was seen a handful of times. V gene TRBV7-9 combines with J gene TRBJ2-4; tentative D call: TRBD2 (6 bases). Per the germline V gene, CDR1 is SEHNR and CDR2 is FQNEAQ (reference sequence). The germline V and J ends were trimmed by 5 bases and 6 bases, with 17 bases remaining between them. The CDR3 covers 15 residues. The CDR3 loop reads CASSLPESGRNIQYF. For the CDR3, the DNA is TGTGCCAGCAGCCTTCCGGAATCCGGGAGAAACATTCAGTACTTC. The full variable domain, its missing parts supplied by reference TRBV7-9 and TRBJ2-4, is DTGVSQNPRHKITKRGQNVTFRCDPISEHNRLYWYRQTLGQGPEFLTYFQNEAQLEKSRLLSDRFSAERPKGSFSTLEIQRTEQGDSAMYLCASSLPESGRNIQYFGAGTRLSVL.

The CDR3 nucleotides read TGTGCCAGCAGCTTAGACACCTTGTGGAACACTGAAGCTTTCTTT. Translation gives CASSLDTLWNTEAFF. V and J are TRBV7-6 and TRBJ1-1; D ambiguous. Trimming shortened V by 1 base and J by 1 base, and 10 bases separated the two germline ends. The CDR3 is 15 residues long. Per the germline V gene, CDR1 is SGHVS and CDR2 is FNYEAQ.

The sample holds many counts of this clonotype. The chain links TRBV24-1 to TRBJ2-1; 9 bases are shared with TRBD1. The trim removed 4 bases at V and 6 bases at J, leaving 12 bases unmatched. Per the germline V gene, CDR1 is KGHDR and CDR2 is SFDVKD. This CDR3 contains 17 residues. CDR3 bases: TGTGCCACCAGTGAACGTAACAGGGGGCCCCTTACCAATGAGCAGTTCTTC. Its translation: CATSERNRGPLTNEQFF.

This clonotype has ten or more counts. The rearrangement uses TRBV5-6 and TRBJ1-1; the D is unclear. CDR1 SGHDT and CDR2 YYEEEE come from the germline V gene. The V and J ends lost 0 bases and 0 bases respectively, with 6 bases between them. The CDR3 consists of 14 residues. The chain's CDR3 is CASSLAKMNTEAFF. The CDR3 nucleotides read TGTGCCAGCAGCTTGGCCAAAATGAACACTGAAGCTTTCTTT.

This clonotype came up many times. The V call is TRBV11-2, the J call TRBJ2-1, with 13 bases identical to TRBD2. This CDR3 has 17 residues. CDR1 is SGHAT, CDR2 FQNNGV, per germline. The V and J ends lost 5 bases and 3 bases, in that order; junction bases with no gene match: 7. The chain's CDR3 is CASSDGLAGEIYNEQFF. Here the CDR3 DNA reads TGTGCCAGCAGCGATGGACTAGCGGGGGAAATCTACAATGAGCAGTTCTTC.

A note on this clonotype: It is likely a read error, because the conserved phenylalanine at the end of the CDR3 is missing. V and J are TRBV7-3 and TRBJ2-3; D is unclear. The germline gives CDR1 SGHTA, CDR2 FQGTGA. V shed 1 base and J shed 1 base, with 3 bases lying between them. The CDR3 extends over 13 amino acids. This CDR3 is CASSLMGTDTQYL. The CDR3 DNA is TGTGCCAGCAGCTTAATGGGCACAGATACGCAGTATCTT.

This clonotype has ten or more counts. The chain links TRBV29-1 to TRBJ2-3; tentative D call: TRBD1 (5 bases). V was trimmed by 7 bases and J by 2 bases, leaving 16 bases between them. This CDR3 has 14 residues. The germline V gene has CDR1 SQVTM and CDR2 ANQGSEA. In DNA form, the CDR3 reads TGCAGCGCGGACGGACAAGAATTCACAGATACGCAGTATTTT. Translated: CSADGQEFTDTQYF.

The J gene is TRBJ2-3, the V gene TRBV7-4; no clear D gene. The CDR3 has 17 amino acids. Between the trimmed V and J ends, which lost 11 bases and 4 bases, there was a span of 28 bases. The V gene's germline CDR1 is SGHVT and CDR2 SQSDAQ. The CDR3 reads CADPNPWVKEGPDTQYF. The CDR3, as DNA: TGTGCCGACCCCAACCCGTGGGTCAAAGAAGGTCCAGATACGCAGTATTTT.

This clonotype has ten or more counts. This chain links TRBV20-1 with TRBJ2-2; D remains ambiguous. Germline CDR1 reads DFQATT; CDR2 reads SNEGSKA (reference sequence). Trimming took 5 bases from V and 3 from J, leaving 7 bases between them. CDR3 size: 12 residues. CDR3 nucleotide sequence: TGCAGTGCTTTTTCAGACACCGGGGAGCTGTTTTTT. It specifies CSAFSDTGELFF.

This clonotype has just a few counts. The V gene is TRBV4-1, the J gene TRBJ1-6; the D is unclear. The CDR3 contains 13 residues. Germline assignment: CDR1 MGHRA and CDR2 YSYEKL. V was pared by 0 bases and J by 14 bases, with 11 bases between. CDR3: CASSQDEGWTLHF. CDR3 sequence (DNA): TGCGCCAGCAGCCAAGATGAGGGTTGGACCCTCCACTTT.

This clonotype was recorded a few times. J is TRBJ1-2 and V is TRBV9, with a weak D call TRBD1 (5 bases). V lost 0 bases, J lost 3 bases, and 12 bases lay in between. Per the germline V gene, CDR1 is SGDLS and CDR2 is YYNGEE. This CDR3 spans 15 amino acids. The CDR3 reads CASSVGAGYDYGYTF. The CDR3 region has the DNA TGTGCCAGCAGCGTAGGGGCAGGGTACGACTATGGCTACACCTTC. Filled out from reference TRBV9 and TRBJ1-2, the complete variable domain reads DSGVTQTPKHLITATGQRVTLRCSPRSGDLSVYWYQQSLDQGLQFLIQYYNGEERAKGNILERFSAQQFPDLHSELNLSSLELGDSALYFCASSVGAGYDYGYTFGSGTRLTVV.

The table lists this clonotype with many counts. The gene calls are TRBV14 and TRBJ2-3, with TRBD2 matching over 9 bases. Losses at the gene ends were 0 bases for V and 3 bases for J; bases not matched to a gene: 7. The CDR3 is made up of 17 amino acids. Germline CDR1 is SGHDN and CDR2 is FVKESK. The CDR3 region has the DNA TGTGCCAGCAGCCAAGATTTCGCGGGAGGGAGAACAGATACGCAGTATTTT. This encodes CASSQDFAGGRTDTQYF.

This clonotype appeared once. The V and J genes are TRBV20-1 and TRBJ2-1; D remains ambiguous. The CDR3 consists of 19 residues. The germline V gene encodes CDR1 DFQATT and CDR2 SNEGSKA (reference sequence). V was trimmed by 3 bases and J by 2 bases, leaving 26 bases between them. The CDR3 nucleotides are TGCAGTGCTAGGACTTTCTTGCCCCCGAGCGCCCCGGCCTACAATGAGCAGTTCTTC. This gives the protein CSARTFLPPSAPAYNEQFF.

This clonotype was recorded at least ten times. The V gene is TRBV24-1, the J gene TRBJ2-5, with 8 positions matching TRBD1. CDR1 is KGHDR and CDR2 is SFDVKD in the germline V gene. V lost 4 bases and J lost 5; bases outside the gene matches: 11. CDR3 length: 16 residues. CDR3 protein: CATSDSGTGLQETQYF. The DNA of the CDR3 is TGTGCCACCAGTGACTCCGGGACAGGTCTGCAGGAGACCCAGTACTTC.

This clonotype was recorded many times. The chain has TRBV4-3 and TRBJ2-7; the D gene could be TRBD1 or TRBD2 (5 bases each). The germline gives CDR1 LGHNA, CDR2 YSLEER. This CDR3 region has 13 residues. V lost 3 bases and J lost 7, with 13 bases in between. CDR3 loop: CASSQGMGVEQYF. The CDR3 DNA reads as TGCGCCAGCAGCCAGGGAATGGGGGTAGAGCAGTACTTC.

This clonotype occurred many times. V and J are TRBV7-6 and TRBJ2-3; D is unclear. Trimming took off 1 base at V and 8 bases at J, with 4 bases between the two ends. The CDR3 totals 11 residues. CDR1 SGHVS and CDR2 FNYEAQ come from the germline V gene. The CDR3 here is CASSLGGTQYF. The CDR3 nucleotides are TGTGCCAGCAGCTTAGGTGGTACGCAGTATTTT.

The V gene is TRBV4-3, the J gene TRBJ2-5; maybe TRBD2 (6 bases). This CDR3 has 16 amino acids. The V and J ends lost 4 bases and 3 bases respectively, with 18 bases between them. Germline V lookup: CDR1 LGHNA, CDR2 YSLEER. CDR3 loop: CASSPQMGGGEETQYF. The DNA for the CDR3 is TGCGCCAGCAGCCCCCAGATGGGGGGTGGCGAAGAGACCCAGTACTTC.

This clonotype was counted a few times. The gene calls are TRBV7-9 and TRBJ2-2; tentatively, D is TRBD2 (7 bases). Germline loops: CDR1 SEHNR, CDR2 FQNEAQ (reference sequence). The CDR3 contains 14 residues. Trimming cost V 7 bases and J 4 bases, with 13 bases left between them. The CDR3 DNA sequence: TGTGCCAGCAACCTAGGGGGGGGCACCGGGGAGCTGTTTTTT. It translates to CASNLGGGTGELFF. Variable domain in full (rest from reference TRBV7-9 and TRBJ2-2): DTGVSQNPRHKITKRGQNVTFRCDPISEHNRLYWYRQTLGQGPEFLTYFQNEAQLEKSRLLSDRFSAERPKGSFSTLEIQRTEQGDSAMYLCASNLGGGTGELFFGEGSRLTVL.

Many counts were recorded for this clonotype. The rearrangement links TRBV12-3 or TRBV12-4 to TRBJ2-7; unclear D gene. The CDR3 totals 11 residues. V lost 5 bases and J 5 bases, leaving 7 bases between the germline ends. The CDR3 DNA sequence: TGTGCCAGCAGTGACCAGGACGAGCAGTACTTC. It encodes CASSDQDEQYF.

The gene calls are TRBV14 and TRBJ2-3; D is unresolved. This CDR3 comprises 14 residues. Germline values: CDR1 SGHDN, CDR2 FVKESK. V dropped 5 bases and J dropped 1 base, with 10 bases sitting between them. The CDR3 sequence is CASSTTPCTDTQYF. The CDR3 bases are TGTGCCAGCAGCACCACCCCTTGCACAGATACGCAGTATTTT.

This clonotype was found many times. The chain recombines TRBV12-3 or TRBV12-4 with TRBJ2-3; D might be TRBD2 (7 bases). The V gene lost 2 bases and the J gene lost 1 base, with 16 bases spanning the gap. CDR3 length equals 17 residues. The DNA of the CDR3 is TGTGCCAGCAGTTTATTTGCGGGGGCCCTAGGCACAGATACGCAGTATTTT. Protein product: CASSLFAGALGTDTQYF.

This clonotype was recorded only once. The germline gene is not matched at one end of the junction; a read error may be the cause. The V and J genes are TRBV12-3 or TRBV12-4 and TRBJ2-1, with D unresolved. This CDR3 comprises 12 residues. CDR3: CASSLKRNEQLF. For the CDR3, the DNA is TGTGCCAGCAGCCTTAAGAGGAATGAGCAGCTCTTC.

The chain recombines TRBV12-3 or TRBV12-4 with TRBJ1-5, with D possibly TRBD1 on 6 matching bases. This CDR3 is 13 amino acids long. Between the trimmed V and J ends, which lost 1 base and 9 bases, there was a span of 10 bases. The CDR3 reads CASSLGGGLPQHF. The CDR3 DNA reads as TGTGCCAGCAGTTTAGGAGGGGGTCTGCCCCAGCATTTT.

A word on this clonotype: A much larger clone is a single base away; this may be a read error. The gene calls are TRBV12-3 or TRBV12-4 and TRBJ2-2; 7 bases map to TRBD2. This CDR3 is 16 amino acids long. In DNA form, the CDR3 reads TGTGCCAGCAACCTGGGGGAGCGGGGTAACACCAGGGAGCTGTTTTTT. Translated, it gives CASNLGERGNTRELFF.

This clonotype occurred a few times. As DNA, the CDR3 is TGTGCCAGCAGTCGCAGACAGGGGGGTAGCTATGGCTACACCTTC. Translating it yields CASSRRQGGSYGYTF. This chain uses TRBV28 with TRBJ1-2; 9 bases map to TRBD1. Germline V gene data show CDR1 as MDHEN and CDR2 as SYDVKM. The length of the CDR3 is 15 residues. Losses at the gene ends were 5 bases for V and 4 bases for J; bases not matched to a gene: 8.

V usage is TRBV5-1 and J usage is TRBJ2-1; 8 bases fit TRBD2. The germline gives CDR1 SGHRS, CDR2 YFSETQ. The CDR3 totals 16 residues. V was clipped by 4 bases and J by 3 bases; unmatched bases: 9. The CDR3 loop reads CASSIRQREYYNEQFF. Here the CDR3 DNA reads TGCGCCAGCAGCATCCGTCAGCGGGAGTACTACAATGAGCAGTTCTTC.